The following is a TCR beta chain sequence with its context. Its antigen is as yet unknown. CDR1 is DFQATT and CDR2 is SNEGSKA in the germline V gene (reference sequence). V was clipped by 7 bases and J by 7 bases, with 16 bases between them. The CDR3 loop spans 12 amino acids. Amplification targeted TCR beta CDR3 regions from RNA transcripts. The primer set for the first-round RT-PCR of the TCR CDR3 was HTBI. TCRdb recomputed calls from the multiplex PCR reads with MiXCR, one row per CDR3 protein. The table has about 560,000 distinct CDR3 sequences, approximately 16% seen once. This sample is part of a study of T cells in Graves' hyperthyroidism and ophthalmopathy. The study's findings and limits: Most expanded thyroid clonotypes above 0.001 also appeared in blood.

Diagnostic decisions used clinical symptoms, serum thyroxine and TRAb, thyroid ultrasound and orbital computed tomography. Material for sequencing was blood. The chain recombines TRBV20-1 with TRBJ1-1; the D gene is possibly TRBD1 (5 bases). The receptor was isolated from a young woman with Graves' hyperthyroidism. The CDR3 nucleotides read TGCAGTGTGGGGGAGCGGGTTAGTGAAGCTTTCTTT. Protein sequence: CSVGERVSEAFF.